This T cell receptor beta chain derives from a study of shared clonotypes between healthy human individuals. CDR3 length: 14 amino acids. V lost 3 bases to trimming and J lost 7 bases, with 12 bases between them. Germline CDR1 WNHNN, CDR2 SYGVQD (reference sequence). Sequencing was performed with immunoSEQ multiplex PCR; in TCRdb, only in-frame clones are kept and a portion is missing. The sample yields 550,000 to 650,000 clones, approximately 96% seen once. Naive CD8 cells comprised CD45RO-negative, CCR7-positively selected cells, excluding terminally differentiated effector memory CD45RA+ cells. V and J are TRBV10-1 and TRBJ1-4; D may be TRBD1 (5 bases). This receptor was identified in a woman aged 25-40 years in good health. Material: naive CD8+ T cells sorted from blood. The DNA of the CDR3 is TGCGCCAGCAGTGATCAGCAGGGTGGTGAAAAACTGTTTTTT. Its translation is CASSDQQGGEKLFF.